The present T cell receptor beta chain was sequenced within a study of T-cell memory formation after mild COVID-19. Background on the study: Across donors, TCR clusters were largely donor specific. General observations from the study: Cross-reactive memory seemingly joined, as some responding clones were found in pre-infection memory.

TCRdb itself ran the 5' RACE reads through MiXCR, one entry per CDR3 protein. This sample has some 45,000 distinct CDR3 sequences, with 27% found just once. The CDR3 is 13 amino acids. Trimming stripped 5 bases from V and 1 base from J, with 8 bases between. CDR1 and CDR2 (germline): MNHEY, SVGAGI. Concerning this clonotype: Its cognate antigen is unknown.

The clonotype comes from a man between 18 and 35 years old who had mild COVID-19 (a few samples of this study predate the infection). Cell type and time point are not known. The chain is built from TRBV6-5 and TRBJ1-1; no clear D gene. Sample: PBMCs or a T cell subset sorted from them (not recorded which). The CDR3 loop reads CASSGTENTEAFF. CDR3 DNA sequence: TGTGCCAGCAGTGGAACAGAGAACACTGAAGCTTTCTTT.